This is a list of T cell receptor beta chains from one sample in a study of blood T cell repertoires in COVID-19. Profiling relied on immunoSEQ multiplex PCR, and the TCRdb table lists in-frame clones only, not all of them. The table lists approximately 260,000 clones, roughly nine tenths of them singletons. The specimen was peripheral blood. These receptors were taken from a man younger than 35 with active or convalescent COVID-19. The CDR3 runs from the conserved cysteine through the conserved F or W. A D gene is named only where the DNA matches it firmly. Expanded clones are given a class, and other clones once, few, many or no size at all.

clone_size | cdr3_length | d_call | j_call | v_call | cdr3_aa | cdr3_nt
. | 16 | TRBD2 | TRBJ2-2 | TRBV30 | CAWSGLAVANTGELFF | TGTGCCTGGAGCGGACTAGCGGTCGCGAACACCGGGGAGCTGTTTTTT
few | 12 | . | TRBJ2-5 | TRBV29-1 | CSVGGVQETQYF | TGCAGCGTTGGGGGAGTACAAGAGACCCAGTACTTC
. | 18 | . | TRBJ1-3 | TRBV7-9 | CASSSLVGRSQSGNTIYF | TGTGCCAGCAGCTCTCTGGTTGGCAGGTCACAATCTGGAAACACCATATATTTT
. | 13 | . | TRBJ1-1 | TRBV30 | CAWSVRGETEAFF | TGTGCCTGGAGTGTACGCGGGGAAACTGAAGCTTTCTTT
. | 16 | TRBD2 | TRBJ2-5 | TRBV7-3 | CASSQLGSGAQETQYF | TGTGCCAGCAGCCAACTTGGGAGCGGGGCCCAAGAGACCCAGTACTTC
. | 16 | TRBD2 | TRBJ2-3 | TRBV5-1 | CASSLLSSGGTDTQYF | TGCGCCAGCAGCTTGCTGTCTAGCGGGGGCACAGATACGCAGTATTTT
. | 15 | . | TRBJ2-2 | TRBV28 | CASKSDGGVIGELFF | TGTGCCAGCAAATCAGACGGAGGGGTGATCGGGGAGCTGTTTTTT
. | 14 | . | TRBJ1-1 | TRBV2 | CASKPTYGYAEAFF | TGTGCCAGCAAACCGACATACGGATACGCTGAAGCTTTCTTT
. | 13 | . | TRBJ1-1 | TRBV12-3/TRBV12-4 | CASSLQGYTEAFF | TGTGCCAGCAGTTTACAGGGATACACTGAAGCTTTCTTT
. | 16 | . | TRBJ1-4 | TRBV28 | CASSPHRTVYNEKLFF | TGTGCCAGCAGCCCTCACCGAACAGTTTATAATGAAAAACTGTTTTTT
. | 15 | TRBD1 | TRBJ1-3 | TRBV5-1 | CASMGQGSSGNTIYF | TGCGCCAGCATGGGACAGGGGTCCTCTGGAAACACCATATATTTT
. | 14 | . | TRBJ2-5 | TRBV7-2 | CASTALGLPETQYF | TGTGCCAGCACCGCCTTGGGCCTCCCGGAGACCCAGTACTTC
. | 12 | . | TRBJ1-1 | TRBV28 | CAISQGNTEAFF | TGTGCCATATCCCAGGGGAACACTGAAGCTTTCTTT
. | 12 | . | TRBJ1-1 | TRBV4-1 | CASSHDSSGAFF | TGCGCCAGCAGCCACGACAGTTCGGGAGCTTTCTTT
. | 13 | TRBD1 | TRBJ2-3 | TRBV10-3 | CAISVDRGDTQYF | TGTGCCATCAGCGTTGACAGGGGAGATACGCAGTATTTT
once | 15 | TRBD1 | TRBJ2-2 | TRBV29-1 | CSVVQGDRITGELFF | TGCAGCGTTGTACAGGGGGACCGAATCACCGGGGAGCTGTTTTTT
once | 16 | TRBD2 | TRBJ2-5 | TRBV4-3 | CASSQGLAGGRGTQYF | TGCGCCAGCAGCCAAGGACTAGCGGGAGGACGGGGGACCCAGTACTTC
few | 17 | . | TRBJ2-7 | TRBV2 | CASSEALTELGPSEQYF | TGTGCCAGCAGTGAAGCCCTAACGGAGCTGGGGCCTTCTGAGCAGTACTTC
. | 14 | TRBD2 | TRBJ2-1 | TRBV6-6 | CASSDTGTSKEQFF | TGTGCCAGCAGTGATACCGGGACTAGCAAAGAGCAGTTCTTC
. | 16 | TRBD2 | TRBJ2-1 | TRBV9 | CASSVEGGGSYNEQFF | TGTGCCAGCAGCGTAGAGGGCGGGGGGTCCTACAATGAGCAGTTCTTC
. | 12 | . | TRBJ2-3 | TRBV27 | CASSLPGLTQYF | TGTGCCAGCAGTCTCCCGGGACTTACGCAGTATTTT
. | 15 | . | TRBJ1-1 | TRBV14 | CASSHRQSMNTEAFF | TGTGCCAGCAGCCATCGACAGTCGATGAACACTGAAGCTTTCTTT
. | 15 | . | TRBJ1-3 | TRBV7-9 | CASSLLRGSGNTIYF | TGTGCCAGCAGCTTATTGAGAGGGTCCGGAAACACCATATATTTT
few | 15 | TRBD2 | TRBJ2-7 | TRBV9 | CASSVGLADSYEQYF | TGTGCCAGCAGCGTAGGTCTAGCGGACTCCTACGAGCAGTACTTC
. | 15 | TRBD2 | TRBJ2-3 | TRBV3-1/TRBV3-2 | CASSLAGGGSDTQYF | TGTGCCAGCAGCCTAGCGGGAGGGGGATCAGATACGCAGTATTTT
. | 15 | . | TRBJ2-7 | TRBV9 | CASSPEGLTSYEQYF | TGTGCCAGCAGCCCTGAGGGATTAACCTCCTACGAGCAGTACTTC
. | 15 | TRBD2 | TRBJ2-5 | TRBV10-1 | CASSESGLVGETQYF | TGCGCCAGCAGTGAATCGGGACTAGTAGGAGAGACCCAGTACTTC
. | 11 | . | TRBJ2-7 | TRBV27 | CASGGAYEQYF | TGTGCCAGCGGGGGGGCGTACGAGCAGTACTTC
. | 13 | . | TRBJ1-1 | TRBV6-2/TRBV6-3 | CASSYPRGGRGFF | TGTGCCAGCAGTTACCCCCGAGGAGGCCGTGGTTTCTTT
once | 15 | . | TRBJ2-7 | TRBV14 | CASSQVGGAGTEQYF | TGTGCCAGCAGCCAAGTTGGGGGGGCAGGGACCGAGCAGTACTTC
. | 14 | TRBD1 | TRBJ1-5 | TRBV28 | CASSTTGGRQPQHF | TGTGCCAGCAGTACAACAGGGGGCAGACAGCCCCAGCATTTT
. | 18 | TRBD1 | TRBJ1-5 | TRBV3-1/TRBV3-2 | CASSHRDRGGYSNQPQHF | TGTGCCAGCAGCCACCGGGACAGGGGGGGCTATAGCAATCAGCCCCAGCATTTT
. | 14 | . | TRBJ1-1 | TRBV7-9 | CASSFQGSNTEAFF | TGTGCCAGCAGCTTCCAGGGATCGAACACTGAAGCTTTCTTT
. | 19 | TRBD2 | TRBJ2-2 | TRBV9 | CASSVVSLAGGSGHGELFF | TGTGCCAGCAGCGTAGTCTCCCTAGCGGGAGGCTCCGGACACGGGGAGCTGTTTTTT
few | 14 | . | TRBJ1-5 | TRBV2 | CASGGQFSNQPQHF | TGTGCCAGCGGCGGACAGTTTAGCAATCAGCCCCAGCATTTT
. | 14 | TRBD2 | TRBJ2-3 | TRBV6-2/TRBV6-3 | CASSPGTTADTQYF | TGTGCCAGCAGTCCCGGGACTACCGCAGATACGCAGTATTTT
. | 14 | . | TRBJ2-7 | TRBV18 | CASSRAGGDYEQYF | TGTGCCAGCTCCCGGGCCGGGGGAGACTACGAGCAGTACTTC
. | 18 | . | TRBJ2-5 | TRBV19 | CASSIVGVGGRFQETQYF | TGTGCCAGTAGTATAGTTGGGGTCGGGGGGCGCTTCCAAGAGACCCAGTACTTC
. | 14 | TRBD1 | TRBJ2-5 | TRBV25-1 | CASAGTGGVETQYF | TGTGCCAGCGCGGGGACAGGGGGTGTAGAGACCCAGTACTTC
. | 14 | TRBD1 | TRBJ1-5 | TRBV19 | CATETGGLGQPQHF | TGTGCCACCGAGACAGGGGGCCTTGGTCAGCCCCAGCATTTT